Shown below are 13 T cell receptor beta chains from a single sample sequenced in a study of beta chain features in type 1 diabetes. Investigators reverse transcribed all isolated RNA, so they sequenced expressed TCRB transcripts. Clones were sequenced by immunoSEQ multiplex PCR, and TCRdb holds only the in-frame ones, with some missing. The table has around 150,000 clones, 50% to 70% seen once. Their recognized antigens are unknown. The study, taken as a whole, reports: A moderate, significant TCRB CDR3 shortening appeared in type 1 diabetes across four CD4+ subsets.

The sequencing sample was made of naive CD4+ T cells from blood. Receptors originate from a man aged 30-40 years with type 1 diabetes.

The V and J genes are TRBV10-3 and TRBJ2-1; the match to TRBD2 covers 11 bases. Trimming removed 4 bases from V and 6 bases from J; junction bases left unmatched: 8. This CDR3 is built from 16 residues. The germline CDR1 and CDR2 sequences are ENHRY and SYGVKD. The CDR3 DNA reads TGTGCCATCAGTGTGTCCCCTAGCGGGGGGACCAATGAGCAGTTCTTC. Its protein is CAISVSPSGGTNEQFF.

The chain has TRBV4-3 and TRBJ1-2; D gene uncertain. The CDR3 covers 14 residues. V gave up 1 base and J gave up 3 bases, with 9 bases separating them. CDR1 is LGHNA, CDR2 YSLEER, per germline. The CDR3 here is CASSQGYPHYGYTF. CDR3 DNA sequence: TGCGCCAGCAGCCAAGGGTATCCCCACTATGGCTACACCTTC.

This clone was seen a handful of times. The CDR3 region is CASSPPDGTRGYTF. CDR3 coding DNA: TGTGCCAGCAGTCCCCCGGACGGCACCAGGGGCTACACCTTC. The chain employs TRBV28 and TRBJ1-2; D is uncertain. Germline CDR1 is MDHEN and CDR2 is SYDVKM. Trimming removed 5 bases from V and 8 bases from J, with 18 bases in between. The CDR3 totals 14 residues.

Details on this clone: The same CDR3 is also encoded by other DNA sequences in this sample. The chain recombines TRBV7-2 with TRBJ2-7; D gene unclear. The V gene lost 1 base and the J gene lost 0 bases, with 7 bases spanning the gap. The CDR3 covers 14 residues. The V gene's germline CDR1 is SGHTA and CDR2 FQGNSA. CDR3 amino acids: CASSLGRSSYEQYF. The CDR3 nucleotides are TGTGCCAGCAGCTTAGGCAGGAGCTCCTACGAGCAGTACTTC.

The CDR3 loop is CASSEYIRETQYF. The CDR3, as DNA: TGTGCCAGCAGTGAATATATAAGAGAGACCCAGTACTTC. This rearrangement joins TRBV25-1 to TRBJ2-5; unclear D gene. This CDR3 is built from 13 residues. Germline CDR1 and CDR2: MGHDK and SYGVNS. Trimming stripped 0 bases from V and 4 bases from J, with 6 bases between.

V and J are TRBV30 and TRBJ1-1; D call uncertain. V shed 1 base and J shed 1 base, with 7 bases lying between them. CDR3 size: 13 residues. Germline CDR1 and CDR2: GTSNPN and SVGIG (reference sequence). The DNA for the CDR3 is TGTGCCTGGAGTGAATGGGGGAACACTGAAGCTTTCTTT. Protein sequence: CAWSEWGNTEAFF.

The chain recombines TRBV13 with TRBJ1-5, with D unresolved. With 3 bases removed from V and 6 bases from J, the gap between germline ends came to 6 bases. The CDR3 runs 12 residues. In germline, CDR1 is PRHDT, CDR2 FYEKMQ (reference sequence). CDR3 bases: TGTGCCAGCAGCTTTAACGGTCAGCCCCAGCATTTT. Translation gives CASSFNGQPQHF.

This clone was detected once. The CDR3 reads CASSSGFEKLFF. The CDR3 DNA sequence: TGTGCCAGCAGCTCGGGATTTGAAAAACTGTTTTTT. The J gene is TRBJ1-4, the V gene TRBV11-2; D remains unclear. Germline V CDR1 and CDR2: SGHAT, FQNNGV. CDR3 size: 12 residues. V was pared by 4 bases and J by 7 bases, with 7 bases between.

In its sample, this clone was seen a few times. V and J are TRBV9 and TRBJ2-1; 8 nucleotides agree with TRBD1. V lost 0 bases and J lost 9; bases outside the gene matches: 5. Germline V gene data show CDR1 as SGDLS and CDR2 as YYNGEE. The CDR3 spans 14 residues. The CDR3 protein is CASSVDTGGFEQFF. The CDR3 bases are TGTGCCAGCAGCGTAGACACAGGGGGATTTGAGCAGTTCTTC.

The chain couples TRBV5-1 to TRBJ1-4, with TRBD1 as a possible D gene (5 bases). Looked up from germline, CDR1 is SGHRS and CDR2 is YFSETQ. The CDR3 consists of 15 residues. Trimming took 6 bases from V and 8 from J, leaving 20 bases between them. CDR3 sequence: CASTAQGRFEEKLFF. CDR3 in DNA: TGCGCCAGCACCGCCCAGGGCAGGTTTGAGGAAAAACTGTTTTTT.

There are a few counts of this clone. This chain links TRBV14 with TRBJ1-6; D gene ambiguous. V was trimmed by 1 base and J by 7 bases, leaving 2 bases between them. The CDR3 is 12 residues long. CDR1 is SGHDN, CDR2 FVKESK, per germline. CDR3 sequence: CASSQGNSPLHF. Written as DNA, the CDR3 is TGTGCCAGCAGCCAAGGGAATTCACCCCTCCACTTT.

The sample holds a few counts of this clone. The chain employs TRBV29-1 and TRBJ2-5; 8 bases fit TRBD1. V shed 4 bases and J 2 bases; nucleotides not matched to a gene: 9. CDR3 length: 15 residues. The germline V gene encodes CDR1 SQVTM and CDR2 ANQGSEA. The chain's CDR3 is CSVVPRGPGQETQYF. CDR3 DNA: TGCAGCGTTGTCCCCAGGGGGCCGGGGCAAGAGACCCAGTACTTC. Full variable domain (outside the CDR3, taken from reference TRBV29-1 and TRBJ2-5): SAVISQKPSRDICQRGTSLTIQCQVDSQVTMMFWYRQQPGQSLTLIATANQGSEATYESGFVIDKFPISRPNLTFSTLTVSNMSPEDSSIYLCSVVPRGPGQETQYFGPGTRLLVL.

The rearrangement links TRBV7-2 to TRBJ1-1; D not certain. V was cut by 3 bases and J by 3 bases, with 8 bases left in between. CDR3 length equals 13 residues. Germline CDR1 is SGHTA and CDR2 is FQGNSA. The CDR3 DNA is TGTGCCAGCAGCTTTGTCGACGACACTGAAGCTTTCTTT. Its protein product is CASSFVDDTEAFF.